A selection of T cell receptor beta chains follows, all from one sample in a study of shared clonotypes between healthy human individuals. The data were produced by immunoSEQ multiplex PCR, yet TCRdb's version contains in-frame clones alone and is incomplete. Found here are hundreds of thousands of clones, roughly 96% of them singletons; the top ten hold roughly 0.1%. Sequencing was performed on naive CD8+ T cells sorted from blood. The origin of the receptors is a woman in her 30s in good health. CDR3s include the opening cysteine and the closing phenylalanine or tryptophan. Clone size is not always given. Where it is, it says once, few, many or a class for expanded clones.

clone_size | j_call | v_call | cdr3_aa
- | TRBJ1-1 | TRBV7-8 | CASSSDSLLEAFF
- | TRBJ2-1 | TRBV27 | CASSSSPGAYNEQFF
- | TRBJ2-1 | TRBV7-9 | CASSLGRNEQFF
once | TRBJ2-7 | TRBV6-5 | CASSYFPSGSYEQYF
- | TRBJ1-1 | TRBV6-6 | CASRNRGQGEAFF
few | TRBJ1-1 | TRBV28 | CASSSGTGSQGAFF
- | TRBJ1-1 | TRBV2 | CASSEYRDTEAFF
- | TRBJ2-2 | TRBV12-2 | CASRLDARPGPEGGELFF
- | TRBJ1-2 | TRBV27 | CASSLSLGTVNYGYTF
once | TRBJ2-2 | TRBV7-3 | CASSMTATGELFF
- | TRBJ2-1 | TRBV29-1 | CSVVARFRNEQFF